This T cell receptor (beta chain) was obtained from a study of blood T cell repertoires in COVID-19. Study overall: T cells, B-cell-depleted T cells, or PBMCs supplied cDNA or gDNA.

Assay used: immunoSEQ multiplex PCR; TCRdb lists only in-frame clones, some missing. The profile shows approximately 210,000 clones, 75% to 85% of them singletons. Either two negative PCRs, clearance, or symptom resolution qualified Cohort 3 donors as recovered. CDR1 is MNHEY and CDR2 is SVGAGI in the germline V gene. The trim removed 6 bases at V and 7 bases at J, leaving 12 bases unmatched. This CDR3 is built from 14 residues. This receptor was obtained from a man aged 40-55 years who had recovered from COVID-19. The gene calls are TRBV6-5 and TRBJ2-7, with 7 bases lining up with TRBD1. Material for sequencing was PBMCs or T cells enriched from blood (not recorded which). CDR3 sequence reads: CASSKLGTAFEQYV. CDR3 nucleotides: TGTGCCAGCAGCAAACTCGGGACAGCTTTTGAGCAGTACGTC.